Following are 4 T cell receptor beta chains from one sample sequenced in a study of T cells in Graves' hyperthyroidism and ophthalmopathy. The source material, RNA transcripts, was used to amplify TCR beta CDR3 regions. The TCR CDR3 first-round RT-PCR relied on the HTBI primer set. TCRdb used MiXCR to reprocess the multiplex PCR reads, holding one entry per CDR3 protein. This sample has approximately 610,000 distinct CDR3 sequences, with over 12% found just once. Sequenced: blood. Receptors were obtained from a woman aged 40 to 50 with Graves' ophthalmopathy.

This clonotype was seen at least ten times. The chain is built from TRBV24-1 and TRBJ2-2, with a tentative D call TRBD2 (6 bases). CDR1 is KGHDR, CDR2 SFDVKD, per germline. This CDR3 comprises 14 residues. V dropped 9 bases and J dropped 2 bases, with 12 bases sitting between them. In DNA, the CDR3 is TGTGCCACCGAGGAGGGAGGCAACACCGGGGAGCTGTTTTTT. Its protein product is CATEEGGNTGELFF.

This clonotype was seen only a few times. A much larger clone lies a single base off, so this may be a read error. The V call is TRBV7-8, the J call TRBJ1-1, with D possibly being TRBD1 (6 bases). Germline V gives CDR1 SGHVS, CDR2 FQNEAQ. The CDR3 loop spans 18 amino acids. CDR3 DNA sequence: TGTGCCAGCAGCTCGAGCAGGGGCGGGGCCAGGGGAAACACTGAAACTTTCTTT. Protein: CASSSSRGGARGNTETFF.

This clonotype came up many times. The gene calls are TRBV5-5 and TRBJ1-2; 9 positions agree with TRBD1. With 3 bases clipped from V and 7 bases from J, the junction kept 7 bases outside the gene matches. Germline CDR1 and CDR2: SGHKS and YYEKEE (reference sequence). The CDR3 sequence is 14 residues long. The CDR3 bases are TGTGCCAGCAGCTCGACGGGACAGGGCGGTGGCTACACCTTC. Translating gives CASSSTGQGGGYTF.

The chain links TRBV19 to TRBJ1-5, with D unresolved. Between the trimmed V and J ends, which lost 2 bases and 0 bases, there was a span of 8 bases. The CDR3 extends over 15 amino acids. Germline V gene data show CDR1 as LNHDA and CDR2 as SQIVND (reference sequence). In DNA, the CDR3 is TGTGCCAGTAGTATAAAGGGCAGTAGCAATCAGCCCCAGCATTTT. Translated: CASSIKGSSNQPQHF.